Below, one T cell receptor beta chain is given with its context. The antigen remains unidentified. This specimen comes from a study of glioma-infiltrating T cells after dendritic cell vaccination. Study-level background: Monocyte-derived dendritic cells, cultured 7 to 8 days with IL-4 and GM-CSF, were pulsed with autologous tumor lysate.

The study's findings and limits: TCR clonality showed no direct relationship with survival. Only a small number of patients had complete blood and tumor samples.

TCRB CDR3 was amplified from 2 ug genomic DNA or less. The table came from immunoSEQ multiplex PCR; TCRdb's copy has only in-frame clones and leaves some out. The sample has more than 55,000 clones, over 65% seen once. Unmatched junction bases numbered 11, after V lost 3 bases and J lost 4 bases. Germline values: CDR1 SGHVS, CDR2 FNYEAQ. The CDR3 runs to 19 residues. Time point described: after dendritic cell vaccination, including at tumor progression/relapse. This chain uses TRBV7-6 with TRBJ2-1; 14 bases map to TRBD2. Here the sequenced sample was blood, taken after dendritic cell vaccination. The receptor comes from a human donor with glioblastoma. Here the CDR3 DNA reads TGTGCCAGCAGCTTTAGACTAGCGGGGGGGCCGAGCTCTTACAATGAGCAGTTCTTC. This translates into CASSFRLAGGPSSYNEQFF.